The clone carrying this T cell receptor (beta chain) has ten or more counts. What it recognizes is unknown. These data are taken from a study of T cells after yellow fever vaccination. Germline CDR1 and CDR2: SGHTA and FQGNSA. The V and J ends lost 1 base and 7 bases respectively, with 12 bases between them. The CDR3 has 14 amino acids. TCR cDNA, made by 5'RACE template switching, carried an added universal primer site and UMIs. Via MiXCR, TCRdb re-called the 5' RACE reads, giving one row per CDR3 protein. The sample consists of 300,000 to 400,000 distinct CDR3 sequences, roughly 7.5% of them appearing once. Findings and limits, study-wide: It was the secondary response that reached its peak faster, day 5 versus 15, but it was weaker. Subsequent booster samples again held most clones from primary vaccination (roughly 95% CD4, about 86% CD8).

This rearrangement joins TRBV7-2 to TRBJ2-3, with a possible D match to TRBD1 (5 bases). The source is a young man who received the YFV17D yellow fever vaccine. The specimen was PBMCs, collected roughly seven weeks after the first yellow fever vaccination. CDR3 nucleotides: TGTGCCAGCAGCTTAGTACAGGTATCGAATACGCAGTATTTT. Its protein is CASSLVQVSNTQYF. Supplemented by reference TRBV7-2 and TRBJ2-3, the full variable domain reads GAGVSQSPSNKVTEKGKDVELRCDPISGHTALYWYRQSLGQGLEFLIYFQGNSAPDKSGLPSDRFSAERTGGSVSTLTIQRTQQEDSAVYLCASSLVQVSNTQYFGPGTRLTVL.